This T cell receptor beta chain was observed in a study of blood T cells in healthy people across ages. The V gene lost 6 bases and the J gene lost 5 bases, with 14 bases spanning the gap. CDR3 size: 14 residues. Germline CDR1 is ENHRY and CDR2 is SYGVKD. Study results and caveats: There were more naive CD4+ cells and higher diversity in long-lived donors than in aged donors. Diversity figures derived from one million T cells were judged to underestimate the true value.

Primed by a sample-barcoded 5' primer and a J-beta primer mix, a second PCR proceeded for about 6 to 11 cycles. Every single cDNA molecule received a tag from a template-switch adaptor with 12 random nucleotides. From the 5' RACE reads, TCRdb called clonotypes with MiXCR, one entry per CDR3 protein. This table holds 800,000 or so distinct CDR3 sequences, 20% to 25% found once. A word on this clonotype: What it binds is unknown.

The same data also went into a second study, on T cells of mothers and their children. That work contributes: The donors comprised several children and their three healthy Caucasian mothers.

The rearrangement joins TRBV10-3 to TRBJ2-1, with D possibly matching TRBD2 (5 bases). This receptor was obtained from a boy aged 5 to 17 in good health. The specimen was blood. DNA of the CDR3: TGTGCCATCAGAACAGAGTGGGAGCACAATGAGCAGTTCTTC. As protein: CAIRTEWEHNEQFF.